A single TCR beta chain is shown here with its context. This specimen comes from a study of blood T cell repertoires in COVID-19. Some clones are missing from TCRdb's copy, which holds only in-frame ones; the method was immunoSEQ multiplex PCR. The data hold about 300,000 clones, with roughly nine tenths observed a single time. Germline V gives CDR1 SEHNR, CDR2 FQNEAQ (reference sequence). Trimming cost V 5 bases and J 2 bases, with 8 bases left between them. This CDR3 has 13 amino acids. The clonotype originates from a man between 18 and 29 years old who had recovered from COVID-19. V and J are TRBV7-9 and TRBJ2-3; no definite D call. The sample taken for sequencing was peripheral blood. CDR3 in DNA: TGTGCCAGCAGCCGCACCTACACAGATACGCAGTATTTT. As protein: CASSRTYTDTQYF.